The 14 T cell receptor beta chains listed next were all sequenced from one sample in a study of PD-1 blockade in mismatch repair-deficient tumors. Using immunoSEQ multiplex PCR, the repertoire was profiled, and TCRdb retains in-frame clones only, with some absent. The table records just under 80,000 clones, about four fifths of them present only once. The sequences come from peripheral blood, collected 44 weeks after starting pembrolizumab. The receptor source for this set is an adult with mismatch repair-deficient cancer.

V and J are TRBV11-2 and TRBJ2-4; a weak D match, TRBD1 (6 bases). Trimming cost V 5 bases and J 16 bases, with 18 bases left between them. Per germline, CDR1 SGHAT and CDR2 FQNNGV. The CDR3 runs to 12 residues. CDR3 DNA: TGTGCCAGCAGCGGCCGGGACACTAAGGGATACTTC. It encodes CASSGRDTKGYF. Looking up the rest from reference TRBV11-2 and TRBJ2-4 gives the full variable domain: EAGVAQSPRYKIIEKRQSVAFWCNPISGHATLYWYQQILGQGPKLLIQFQNNGVVDDSQLPKDRFSAERLKGVDSTLKIQPAKLEDSAVYLCASSGRDTKGYFGAGTRLSVL.

The chain recombines TRBV2 with TRBJ1-5; D is possibly TRBD1 (5 bases). V lost 7 bases and J lost 7, with 14 bases in between. Per germline, CDR1 SNHLY and CDR2 FYNNEI. The CDR3 is 13 residues long. CDR3 nucleotide sequence: TGTGCCAGCATGGGGGATATAGGGCAGCCCCAGCATTTT. Translation: CASMGDIGQPQHF. Full variable domain (rest looked up from reference TRBV2 and TRBJ1-5): EPEVTQTPSHQVTQMGQEVILRCVPISNHLYFYWYRQILGQKVEFLVSFYNNEISEKSEIFDDQFSVERPDGSNFTLKIRSTKLEDSAMYFCASMGDIGQPQHFGDGTRLSIL.

The rearrangement links TRBV27 to TRBJ2-5, with D tentatively TRBD1 or TRBD2 (5 bases each). Germline CDR1 and CDR2: MNHEY and SMNVEV (reference sequence). The CDR3 spans 13 residues. V gave up 6 bases and J gave up 6 bases, with 14 bases separating them. In nucleotides, the CDR3 is TGTGCCAGCAGCCCCGGGGCCAGTCAGACCCAGTACTTC. Its translation is CASSPGASQTQYF.

J is TRBJ1-2 and V is TRBV7-3, with 11 bases aligning to TRBD1. In germline, CDR1 is SGHTA, CDR2 FQGTGA. This CDR3 has 16 residues. V was pared by 2 bases and J by 3 bases, with 5 bases of the junction left unmatched. The CDR3 sequence: CASSLEDRGLYYGYTF. The CDR3 DNA reads TGTGCCAGCAGCTTAGAGGACAGGGGGCTATACTATGGCTACACCTTC.

The CDR3 is CASRLRLNTGELFF. Here the CDR3 DNA reads TGTGCCAGCAGACTACGCTTGAACACCGGGGAGCTGTTTTTT. The gene calls are TRBV2 and TRBJ2-2, with D uncertain. V lost 6 bases and J 1 base, leaving 9 bases between the germline ends. Germline V lookup: CDR1 SNHLY, CDR2 FYNNEI. CDR3 length: 14 amino acids.

This clone showed up just a few times. The rearrangement links TRBV7-9 to TRBJ2-1; the D is unclear. The V end lost 0 bases, the J end lost 8 bases, and 2 bases lay between the germline ends. The CDR3 loop spans 11 amino acids. Germline loops: CDR1 SEHNR, CDR2 FQNEAQ (reference sequence). Here the CDR3 reads CASSLAHEQFF. The CDR3 DNA is TGTGCCAGCAGCTTAGCGCATGAGCAGTTCTTC.

The V and J genes are TRBV14 and TRBJ2-4; possible D gene TRBD1, 6 bases. The CDR3 spans 14 residues. Trimming left V 5 bases short and J 7 bases short, with 15 bases between. CDR1 SGHDN and CDR2 FVKESK come from the germline V gene. CDR3 region: CASSAGVSGNIQYF. In DNA form, the CDR3 reads TGTGCCAGCAGCGCAGGGGTTTCGGGGAACATTCAGTACTTC.

The rearrangement joins TRBV4-2 to TRBJ2-7, with TRBD1 identical over 8 bases. V lost 3 bases, J lost 7 bases, and 5 bases stayed unmatched. Germline-derived CDR1 and CDR2 are LGHNA and YNFKEQ. This CDR3 is 13 amino acids long. CDR3 sequence reads: CASSQPGQAEQYF. The DNA of the CDR3 is TGTGCCAGCAGCCAGCCGGGACAGGCGGAGCAGTACTTC.

V gene TRBV6-6 combines with J gene TRBJ2-7, with 10 bases fitting TRBD2. V shed 6 bases, J shed 4 bases, and the junction held 6 bases outside the gene matches. CDR1 and CDR2 (germline): MNHNY, SVGAGI (reference sequence). The CDR3 runs to 14 residues. CDR3 bases: TGTGCCAGCAGACCAAGCGGGAGGGCGTACGAGCAGTACTTC. As protein: CASRPSGRAYEQYF.

In DNA form, the CDR3 reads TGTGCCAGTAGTTCGCTTGGGACAGTTTCTGAAGCTTTCTTT. Residues: CASSSLGTVSEAFF. V usage is TRBV19 and J usage is TRBJ1-1; the match to TRBD1 covers 7 bases. J was trimmed by 6 bases and V by 5 bases; bases with no gene match: 9. The CDR3 length is 14 residues. From germline, CDR1 is LNHDA and CDR2 SQIVND (reference sequence).

The chain couples TRBV5-4 to TRBJ2-7; D is ambiguous. Trimming took off 2 bases at V and 6 bases at J, with 12 bases between the two ends. This CDR3 comprises 13 residues. Germline V CDR1 and CDR2: SGHNT, YYREEE (reference sequence). CDR3 loop: CASSFSKLGEQYF. Here the CDR3 DNA reads TGTGCCAGCAGCTTCAGTAAACTTGGCGAGCAGTACTTC.

The rearrangement uses TRBV4-3 and TRBJ2-3, with D uncertain. Trimming cost V 0 bases and J 1 base, with 5 bases left between them. The germline gives CDR1 LGHNA, CDR2 YSLEER. The CDR3 length is 14 residues. CDR3 amino acids: CASSQDGGTDTQYF. The CDR3 DNA sequence: TGCGCCAGCAGCCAAGATGGGGGCACAGATACGCAGTATTTT.

The CDR3 nucleotides are TGCGCCAGCAGCCCCACAGGGGCAGGGAGAAACATTCAGTACTTC. Protein product: CASSPTGAGRNIQYF. This sequence joins TRBV4-1 and TRBJ2-4, with 7 bases fitting TRBD1. The CDR3 sequence is 15 residues long. V shed 4 bases and J 6 bases; nucleotides not matched to a gene: 9. Germline V gene lookup returns CDR1 MGHRA and CDR2 YSYEKL.

V is TRBV19 and J is TRBJ1-1, with 8 bases that match TRBD1. The CDR3 runs 14 residues. V was clipped by 8 bases and J by 5 bases; unmatched bases: 10. Germline assignment: CDR1 LNHDA and CDR2 SQIVND (reference sequence). The CDR3 here is CASALGQGGTEAFF. The CDR3 region has the DNA TGTGCCAGTGCTCTCGGACAGGGTGGGACTGAAGCTTTCTTT. Full variable domain (missing parts from reference TRBV19 and TRBJ1-1): DGGITQSPKYLFRKEGQNVTLSCEQNLNHDAMYWYRQDPGQGLRLIYYSQIVNDFQKGDIAEGYSVSREKKESFPLTVTSAQKNPTAFYLCASALGQGGTEAFFGQGTRLTVV.